The 7 T cell receptor beta chains presented below share a single source sample, sequenced in a study of T cells in Graves' hyperthyroidism and ophthalmopathy. What was amplified from RNA transcripts were TCR beta CDR3 regions. HTBI primers were the set used in a first-round RT-PCR of the TCR CDR3. MiXCR, run by TCRdb on the multiplex PCR reads, gives a single entry per CDR3 protein. This table holds some 500,000 distinct CDR3 sequences, under 15% found once. The specimen sequenced was blood. The receptor set was obtained from a woman under 30 with Graves' hyperthyroidism.

This clonotype was seen more than once but under ten times. V and J are TRBV4-1 and TRBJ1-1; D remains unclear. Deletions cut 0 bases from V and 11 bases from J, with 10 bases between. This CDR3 comprises 12 residues. Looked up from germline, CDR1 is MGHRA and CDR2 is YSYEKL. The CDR3 nucleotides read TGCGCCAGCAGCCAAGATCTGGGGTCGGCTTTCTTT. Protein sequence: CASSQDLGSAFF.

This clonotype was seen at least ten times. The chain is built from TRBV12-3 or TRBV12-4 and TRBJ2-1; 7 bases align to TRBD2. Trimming cost V 3 bases and J 4 bases; bases outside gene matches: 6. CDR3 length equals 15 residues. CDR3 sequence reads: CASSLRGGIYNEQFF. CDR3 DNA: TGTGCCAGCAGTTTGCGGGGAGGGATATACAATGAGCAGTTCTTC.

There are many counts of this clonotype. The chain employs TRBV3-1 and TRBJ1-2; D is unresolved. This CDR3 is built from 15 residues. The germline V gene has CDR1 LGHDT and CDR2 YNNKEL (reference sequence). Between the trimmed V and J ends, which lost 0 bases and 8 bases, there was a span of 16 bases. This CDR3 reads CASSQDWEAETGYTF. In nucleotides, the CDR3 is TGTGCCAGCAGCCAAGATTGGGAAGCAGAAACCGGCTACACCTTC.

At least ten counts were recorded for this clonotype. This chain links TRBV6-1 with TRBJ2-5, with TRBD2 identical over 12 bases. Germline values: CDR1 MNHNS, CDR2 SASEGT. After removal of 8 bases from V and 4 bases from J, the junction contained 2 bases not matched to a gene. This CDR3 contains 13 residues. CDR3: CASGGLAGETQYF. CDR3 nucleotide sequence: TGTGCCAGCGGGGGACTAGCGGGAGAGACCCAGTACTTC.

This clonotype was picked up many times. This rearrangement joins TRBV11-3 to TRBJ1-1; no clear D gene. This CDR3 region has 14 residues. CDR1 is SGHNT and CDR2 is YENEEA in the germline V gene. V shed 1 base and J shed 5 bases, with 11 bases lying between them. This CDR3 reads CASSLGARRTEAFF. CDR3 coding DNA: TGTGCCAGCAGCTTAGGGGCCCGTCGTACTGAAGCTTTCTTT.

This clonotype was detected ten times or more. The rearrangement links TRBV27 to TRBJ1-6; D unclear. Trimming cost V 0 bases and J 0 bases, with 9 bases left between them. In germline, CDR1 is MNHEY, CDR2 SMNVEV (reference sequence). The CDR3 sequence is 17 residues long. The CDR3 bases are TGTGCCAGCAGTTTATCAGCCGAGAGCTCCTATAATTCACCCCTCCACTTT. Translated, it gives CASSLSAESSYNSPLHF.

This clonotype was picked up many times. Here the CDR3 reads CASSPRDRGSGANVLTF. The CDR3, as DNA: TGTGCCAGCAGCCCCCGGGACAGGGGTTCTGGGGCCAACGTCCTGACTTTC. The gene calls are TRBV3-1 and TRBJ2-6; 10 bases agree with TRBD1. The V segment lost 4 bases and the J segment 1 base; nucleotides outside the gene matches: 4. The CDR3 consists of 17 residues. Per germline, CDR1 LGHDT and CDR2 YNNKEL (reference sequence).